Below are 23 T cell receptor beta chains sequenced from a single sample in a study of T cells in localized non-small cell lung cancer (dated by TCRdb to about 2020). The library was prepared using the immunoSEQ multiplex PCR assay. TCRdb took this table from immuneACCESS and kept in-frame rearrangements with V and J called. Such tables lack part of the clones; where checked against another copy, unresolved V genes explain under half of the gap, and the rest is unexplained. Within this sample are some 41,000 clones, with 83% of them counted one time only. The top ten hold roughly 7.5% of the sample. Sequences were derived from PBMCs, sampled before any cancer treatment. These receptors originate from a man aged 35-75 years with stage II lung adenocarcinoma.

V is TRBV5-6 and J is TRBJ2-7; no reliable D call. CDR3 length: 11 amino acids. Per the germline V gene, CDR1 is SGHDT and CDR2 is YYEEEE. Trimming took off 3 bases at V and 5 bases at J, with 6 bases between the two ends. The CDR3 spells CASSYYNEQYF. CDR3 sequence (DNA): TGTGCCAGCAGCTACTATAACGAGCAGTACTTC.

This rearrangement joins TRBV7-2 to TRBJ1-1, with 8 bases identical to TRBD1. The germline V gene has CDR1 SGHTA and CDR2 FQGNSA. J gave up 4 bases and V 2 bases, and 12 bases lay outside the gene matches. The CDR3 sequence is 17 residues long. CDR3 sequence (DNA): TGTGCCAGCAGCTTAATGGGGACAGGAATCTCTGGCACTGAAGCTTTCTTT. Translated, it gives CASSLMGTGISGTEAFF.

This chain links TRBV2 with TRBJ2-1; D is possibly TRBD2 (5 bases). Trimming pared 7 bases from V and 8 bases from J, leaving 9 bases between. The germline CDR1 and CDR2 sequences are SNHLY and FYNNEI. The CDR3 sequence is 11 residues long. CDR3 residues: CASTPGDEQFF. CDR3 DNA: TGTGCCAGCACCCCCGGGGATGAGCAGTTCTTC.

The gene calls are TRBV19 and TRBJ2-7, with D perhaps TRBD1 (8 bases). Looked up from germline, CDR1 is LNHDA and CDR2 is SQIVND (reference sequence). Trimming stripped 8 bases from V and 3 bases from J, with 14 bases between. CDR3 length: 13 residues. The DNA of the CDR3 is TGTGCCAGTGGAGCGGGGACAGGCTACGAGCAGTACTTC. Protein sequence: CASGAGTGYEQYF.

The chain is built from TRBV5-1 and TRBJ2-2; 7 bases match TRBD1. CDR1 and CDR2 (germline): SGHRS, YFSETQ. The V segment lost 5 bases and the J segment 2 bases; nucleotides outside the gene matches: 6. This CDR3 has 15 amino acids. The CDR3 region is CASRAGQANTGELFF. The CDR3 bases are TGCGCCAGCAGGGCTGGACAGGCCAACACCGGGGAGCTGTTTTTT. The full variable domain, with the rest looked up from reference TRBV5-1 and TRBJ2-2, is KAGVTQTPRYLIKTRGQQVTLSCSPISGHRSVSWYQQTPGQGLQFLFEYFSETQRNKGNFPGRFSGRQFSNSRSEMNVSTLELGDSALYLCASRAGQANTGELFFGEGSRLTVL.

For the CDR3, the DNA is TGTGCCAGCAGTAAATTAGCGGGATCGGACAATGAGCAGTTCTTC. Amino acids: CASSKLAGSDNEQFF. The gene calls are TRBV6-1 and TRBJ2-1; 8 nucleotides align to TRBD2. The CDR3 length is 15 residues. With 5 bases clipped from V and 5 bases from J, the junction kept 8 bases outside the gene matches. CDR1 and CDR2 from the germline V gene are MNHNS and SASEGT.

CDR3 residues: CATSRGTSLSSYEQYF. CDR3 nucleotides: TGTGCCACCAGCAGGGGGACTAGTTTAAGCTCCTACGAGCAGTACTTC. The chain uses TRBV15 and TRBJ2-7; 8 nucleotides line up with TRBD2. V was pared by 3 bases and J by 0 bases, with 7 bases of the junction left unmatched. The germline gives CDR1 LNHNV, CDR2 YYDKDF (reference sequence). The CDR3 loop spans 16 amino acids.

V usage is TRBV5-1 and J usage is TRBJ1-1; 10 nucleotides align to TRBD1. This CDR3 comprises 14 residues. CDR1 is SGHRS, CDR2 YFSETQ, per germline. Trimming removed 3 bases from V and 5 bases from J; junction bases left unmatched: 4. The CDR3 protein is CASSSTGGRTEAFF. The CDR3 nucleotides are TGCGCCAGCAGCTCGACAGGGGGCCGGACTGAAGCTTTCTTT. Variable domain in full (rest from reference TRBV5-1 and TRBJ1-1): KAGVTQTPRYLIKTRGQQVTLSCSPISGHRSVSWYQQTPGQGLQFLFEYFSETQRNKGNFPGRFSGRQFSNSRSEMNVSTLELGDSALYLCASSSTGGRTEAFFGQGTRLTVV.

This clone was seen a single time. The CDR3 DNA follows: TGTGCCAGCGGAAATGAAAAACTGTTTTTT. Translation gives CASGNEKLFF. This chain uses TRBV28 with TRBJ1-4, with no clear D. Trimming pared 8 bases from V and 5 bases from J, leaving 3 bases between. The CDR3 consists of 10 residues. Germline values: CDR1 MDHEN, CDR2 SYDVKM.

The chain joins TRBV19 to TRBJ1-4; D is undetermined. Germline assignment: CDR1 LNHDA and CDR2 SQIVND (reference sequence). V was cut by 6 bases and J by 4 bases, with 6 bases left in between. This CDR3 is 12 amino acids long. CDR3 region: CASRFGNEKLFF. Here the CDR3 DNA reads TGTGCCAGTAGGTTCGGTAATGAAAAACTGTTTTTT.

This sequence joins TRBV4-3 and TRBJ2-3; TRBD2 is a possible D gene (7 bases). CDR3 length: 15 amino acids. The germline CDR1 and CDR2 sequences are LGHNA and YSLEER. V gave up 1 base and J gave up 4 bases, with 12 bases separating them. The chain's CDR3 is CASSQATGGPDTQYF. The CDR3 region has the DNA TGCGCCAGCAGCCAAGCCACGGGGGGCCCAGATACGCAGTATTTT.

The chain uses TRBV7-2 and TRBJ2-1; D unclear. Germline CDR1 and CDR2: SGHTA and FQGNSA. With 2 bases removed from V and 5 bases from J, the gap between germline ends came to 7 bases. The CDR3 covers 13 residues. For the CDR3, the DNA is TGTGCCAGCAGCTTACAGGTAGACAATGAGCAGTTCTTC. Translation: CASSLQVDNEQFF. Full variable domain (remainder filled in from reference TRBV7-2 and TRBJ2-1): GAGVSQSPSNKVTEKGKDVELRCDPISGHTALYWYRQSLGQGLEFLIYFQGNSAPDKSGLPSDRFSAERTGGSVSTLTIQRTQQEDSAVYLCASSLQVDNEQFFGPGTRLTVL.

This chain links TRBV9 with TRBJ1-5; D is perhaps TRBD1 (5 bases). Germline V gene data show CDR1 as SGDLS and CDR2 as YYNGEE. V dropped 3 bases and J dropped 7 bases, with 14 bases sitting between them. The CDR3 has 14 amino acids. The CDR3 loop reads CASSDGTSGQPQHF. Here the CDR3 DNA reads TGTGCCAGCAGCGACGGGACCTCCGGGCAGCCCCAGCATTTT.

This clone has a single count. This chain links TRBV5-4 with TRBJ1-1, with unresolved D. The CDR3 consists of 14 residues. The V end was cut by 4 bases, the J end by 8 bases, with 18 bases between. CDR1 and CDR2 from the germline V gene are SGHNT and YYREEE (reference sequence). The CDR3 region is CASSRTDGPREAFF. The CDR3, as DNA: TGTGCCAGCAGCAGAACGGACGGCCCCAGGGAAGCTTTCTTT.

This sequence joins TRBV19 and TRBJ2-7, with a weak D call TRBD1 (8 bases). Germline loops: CDR1 LNHDA, CDR2 SQIVND (reference sequence). The CDR3 totals 15 residues. Trimming removed 4 bases from V and 6 bases from J, with 19 bases in between. CDR3 amino acids: CASSKGGQGASEQYF. DNA for the CDR3: TGTGCCAGTAGTAAGGGGGGGCAGGGGGCCTCCGAGCAGTACTTC.

This clone showed up just once. V usage is TRBV2 and J usage is TRBJ2-3; 14 bases fit TRBD2. The V segment lost 1 base and the J segment 1 base; nucleotides outside the gene matches: 10. This CDR3 has 20 amino acids. From germline, CDR1 is SNHLY and CDR2 FYNNEI. In nucleotides, the CDR3 is TGTGCCAGCAGTGAAGTCGGGACTAGCGGGAGTAGGGCGGGCACAGATACGCAGTATTTT. Protein: CASSEVGTSGSRAGTDTQYF. Looking up the rest from reference TRBV2 and TRBJ2-3 gives the full variable domain: EPEVTQTPSHQVTQMGQEVILRCVPISNHLYFYWYRQILGQKVEFLVSFYNNEISEKSEIFDDQFSVERPDGSNFTLKIRSTKLEDSAMYFCASSEVGTSGSRAGTDTQYFGPGTRLTVL.

J is TRBJ1-1 and V is TRBV29-1, with TRBD1 matching 8 bases. J gave up 4 bases and V 6 bases, and 13 bases lay outside the gene matches. Germline V gives CDR1 SQVTM, CDR2 ANQGSEA. This CDR3 region has 15 residues. CDR3 in DNA: TGCAGCGTAGGACAGGGTAAGGTAGGGGGCACTGAAGCTTTCTTT. This codes for CSVGQGKVGGTEAFF.

This chain links TRBV5-1 with TRBJ2-3, with 11 positions matching TRBD2. The J segment lost 2 bases and the V segment lost 1 base, leaving 9 bases of the junction unmatched. The length of the CDR3 is 18 residues. Germline CDR1 and CDR2: SGHRS and YFSETQ. CDR3: CASSLTPGTSGHTDTQYF. The CDR3 nucleotides are TGCGCCAGCAGCTTGACTCCCGGGACTAGCGGCCACACAGATACGCAGTATTTT. The entire variable domain, with the rest obtained from reference TRBV5-1 and TRBJ2-3, is as follows: KAGVTQTPRYLIKTRGQQVTLSCSPISGHRSVSWYQQTPGQGLQFLFEYFSETQRNKGNFPGRFSGRQFSNSRSEMNVSTLELGDSALYLCASSLTPGTSGHTDTQYFGPGTRLTVL.

This chain connects TRBV14 to TRBJ2-5; D gene uncertain. V was clipped by 4 bases and J by 3 bases, with 3 bases between them. Germline V lookup: CDR1 SGHDN, CDR2 FVKESK. The CDR3 runs 11 residues. CDR3 nucleotides: TGTGCCAGCAGCCTGGAAGAGACCCAGTACTTC. Translated, it gives CASSLEETQYF.

The rearrangement links TRBV6-1 to TRBJ2-3; D is perhaps TRBD1 or TRBD2 (7 bases each). Trimming took off 7 bases at V and 4 bases at J, with 15 bases between the two ends. The V gene's germline CDR1 is MNHNS and CDR2 SASEGT. The CDR3 spans 14 residues. This chain's CDR3 is CASTLQGRADTQYF. CDR3 DNA sequence: TGTGCCAGCACCCTACAGGGGAGGGCAGATACGCAGTATTTT.

The chain is built from TRBV7-9 and TRBJ2-7; D is undetermined. CDR3 size: 12 residues. V dropped 3 bases and J dropped 3 bases, with 6 bases sitting between them. CDR1 and CDR2 (germline): SEHNR, FQNEAQ (reference sequence). CDR3 DNA: TGTGCCAGCAGCTTCCACGACTACGAGCAGTACTTC. Its translation is CASSFHDYEQYF.

CDR3 DNA sequence: TGCAGCGTTTTGGGACAGGTAAACACTGAAGCTTTCTTT. This sequence encodes CSVLGQVNTEAFF. The chain employs TRBV29-1 and TRBJ1-1; TRBD1 agrees at 8 bases. This CDR3 spans 13 amino acids. Germline assignment: CDR1 SQVTM and CDR2 ANQGSEA. The trim removed 5 bases at V and 2 bases at J, leaving 4 bases unmatched.

The chain employs TRBV5-1 and TRBJ1-1, with no clear D. The germline gives CDR1 SGHRS, CDR2 YFSETQ. Trimming left V 2 bases short and J 1 base short, with 9 bases between. The CDR3 length is 14 residues. The CDR3 is CASSFGPRNTEAFF. The CDR3 region has the DNA TGCGCCAGCAGCTTCGGACCTAGGAACACTGAAGCTTTCTTT.